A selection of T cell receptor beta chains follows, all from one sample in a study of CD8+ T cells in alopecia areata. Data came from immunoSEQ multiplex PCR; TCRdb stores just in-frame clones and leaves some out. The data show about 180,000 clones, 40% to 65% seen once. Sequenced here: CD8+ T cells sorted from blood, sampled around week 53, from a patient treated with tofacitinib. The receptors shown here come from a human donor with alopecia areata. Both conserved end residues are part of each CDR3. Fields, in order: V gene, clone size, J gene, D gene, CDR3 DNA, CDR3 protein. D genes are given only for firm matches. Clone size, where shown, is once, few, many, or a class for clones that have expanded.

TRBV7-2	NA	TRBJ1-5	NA	TGTGCCACTGCAACCCCAGGTCAGCCCCAGCATTTT	CATATPGQPQHF
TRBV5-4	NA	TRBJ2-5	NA	TGTGCCAGCGAAAAGGGGGGCGAGATCCAAGAGACCCAGTACTTC	CASEKGGEIQETQYF
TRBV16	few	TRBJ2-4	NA	TGTGCCAGCAGCCAATCGGGCGTAGGCATTCAGTACTTC	CASSQSGVGIQYF
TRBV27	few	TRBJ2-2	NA	TGTGCCAGCAGTTTCTCCCTAGCCGGGGAGCTGTTTTTT	CASSFSLAGELFF
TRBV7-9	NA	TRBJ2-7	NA	TGTGCCAGCAGCTTAGCGGTAGGACAGCTAGCTCCTGACGAGCAGTACTTC	CASSLAVGQLAPDEQYF
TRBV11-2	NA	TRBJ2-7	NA	TGTGCCAGCAGCTCCGGGACCACCCTGGAGCAGTACTTC	CASSSGTTLEQYF
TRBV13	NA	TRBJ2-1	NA	TGTGCCAGCAGCTTGAGTATGTCCTACAATGAGCAGTTCTTC	CASSLSMSYNEQFF
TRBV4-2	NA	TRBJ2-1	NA	TGTGCCAGCAGCCAAGAAGAGGGGGAGGGCTACAATGAGCAGTTCTTC	CASSQEEGEGYNEQFF
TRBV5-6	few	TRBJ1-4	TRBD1	TGTGCCAGCAGCTTGGCTGTTCGGGACAGGGCTCTGTTTTTT	CASSLAVRDRALFF
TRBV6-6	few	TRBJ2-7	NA	TGTGCCAGCAGTAGCTGGACGGACTCCTACGAGCAGTACTTC	CASSSWTDSYEQYF
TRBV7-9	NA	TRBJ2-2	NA	TGTGCCAGCAGCCCGCCGCTCACCGGGGAGCTGTTTTTT	CASSPPLTGELFF
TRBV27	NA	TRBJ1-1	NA	TGTGCCAGCAGTACAACAGGGTTGGGCACTGAAGCTTTCTTT	CASSTTGLGTEAFF